A selection of T cell receptor beta chains follows, all from one sample in a study of CD8 T cells in Susac syndrome. TCRdb ran MiXCR on the immunoSEQ multiplex PCR reads and lists one entry per CDR3 protein. The sample holds about 150,000 distinct CDR3 sequences, approximately 96% seen once. The sample consisted of CD4+ T cells from PBMCs. The receptor source for this set is a human donor with Susac syndrome. Each CDR3 is given with its conserved first and last residue. A D gene is named only where the DNA matches it firmly. Clone size is not always given. Where it is, it says once, few, many or a class for expanded clones.

cdr3_aa: CASSTIHANTGELFF
cdr3_nt: TGTGCCAGCAGCACAATACACGCGAACACCGGGGAGCTGTTTTTT
v_call: TRBV11-1
cdr3_length: 15
clone_size: NA
d_call: NA
j_call: TRBJ2-2

cdr3_aa: CSASRPVGLTTDTQYF
cdr3_nt: TGCAGTGCCTCCCGACCCGTGGGATTGACGACAGATACGCAGTATTTT
v_call: TRBV20-1
cdr3_length: 16
clone_size: NA
d_call: NA
j_call: TRBJ2-3

cdr3_aa: CASSLDPPAPEQYF
cdr3_nt: TGTGCCAGCAGCTTGGACCCCCCCGCCCCCGAGCAGTACTTC
v_call: TRBV5-4
cdr3_length: 14
clone_size: NA
d_call: NA
j_call: TRBJ2-7

cdr3_aa: CASSLGDRGRSGYTF
cdr3_nt: TGTGCCAGCAGTTTAGGGGACAGGGGGCGAAGTGGCTACACCTTC
v_call: TRBV28
cdr3_length: 15
clone_size: NA
d_call: TRBD1
j_call: TRBJ1-2

cdr3_aa: CASSLGGGPADTQYF
cdr3_nt: TGTGCCAGCAGCCTTGGGGGGGGCCCGGCAGATACGCAGTATTTT
v_call: TRBV3-1
cdr3_length: 15
clone_size: NA
d_call: NA
j_call: TRBJ2-3

cdr3_aa: CASSYQSRNPGFWSGAHEQYF
cdr3_nt: TGCGCCAGCAGCTATCAATCCAGGAACCCAGGGTTTTGGAGCGGGGCCCACGAGCAGTACTTC
v_call: TRBV5-1
cdr3_length: 21
clone_size: NA
d_call: TRBD2
j_call: TRBJ2-7

cdr3_aa: CASSPGERAVF
cdr3_nt: TGTGCCAGCAGCCCAGGGGAGAGAGCGGTCTTC
v_call: TRBV3-1
cdr3_length: 11
clone_size: NA
d_call: NA
j_call: TRBJ2-1

cdr3_aa: CASRTDPTGELFF
cdr3_nt: TGTGCCAGCAGGACAGACCCCACCGGGGAGCTGTTTTTT
v_call: TRBV2
cdr3_length: 13
clone_size: NA
d_call: NA
j_call: TRBJ2-2

cdr3_aa: CASSVSSGRANEQFF
cdr3_nt: TGTGCCAGCAGCGTTTCCAGCGGGAGGGCCAATGAGCAGTTCTTC
v_call: TRBV9
cdr3_length: 15
clone_size: NA
d_call: TRBD2
j_call: TRBJ2-1

cdr3_aa: CASRQGKGANVLTF
cdr3_nt: TGTGCCAGCAGGCAGGGGAAGGGGGCCAACGTCCTGACTTTC
v_call: TRBV7-9
cdr3_length: 14
clone_size: NA
d_call: NA
j_call: TRBJ2-6

cdr3_aa: CASRRPSGGGTDTQYF
cdr3_nt: TGTGCCAGCAGAAGGCCTAGCGGGGGGGGCACAGATACGCAGTATTTT
v_call: TRBV27
cdr3_length: 16
clone_size: NA
d_call: TRBD2
j_call: TRBJ2-3

cdr3_aa: CASSRPGVMGAFF
cdr3_nt: TGTGCCAGCAGCCGACCGGGCGTCATGGGAGCTTTCTTT
v_call: TRBV6-2/TRBV6-3
cdr3_length: 13
clone_size: NA
d_call: NA
j_call: TRBJ1-1

cdr3_aa: CASRKFSTGPLGEQYF
cdr3_nt: TGTGCCAGCAGGAAATTTTCCACAGGCCCTTTGGGAGAGCAGTACTTC
v_call: TRBV6-2/TRBV6-3
cdr3_length: 16
clone_size: NA
d_call: NA
j_call: TRBJ2-7

cdr3_aa: CSVVDRDAMNTEAFF
cdr3_nt: TGCAGCGTTGTTGACAGGGATGCTATGAACACTGAAGCTTTCTTT
v_call: TRBV29-1
cdr3_length: 15
clone_size: NA
d_call: TRBD1
j_call: TRBJ1-1

cdr3_aa: CSVDLVGVGYGYTF
cdr3_nt: TGCAGCGTTGACTTGGTGGGCGTGGGCTATGGCTACACCTTC
v_call: TRBV29-1
cdr3_length: 14
clone_size: NA
d_call: NA
j_call: TRBJ1-2

cdr3_aa: CASSHRGYGYTF
cdr3_nt: TGTGCCAGCAGCCACCGTGGGTACGGCTACACCTTC
v_call: TRBV7-2
cdr3_length: 12
clone_size: NA
d_call: NA
j_call: TRBJ1-2

cdr3_aa: CASSSRDMNTEAFF
cdr3_nt: TGTGCCAGCAGCTCCCGGGACATGAACACTGAAGCTTTCTTT
v_call: TRBV5-6
cdr3_length: 14
clone_size: NA
d_call: NA
j_call: TRBJ1-1

cdr3_aa: CASSPNNSPLHF
cdr3_nt: TGTGCCAGCTCACCGAATAATTCACCCCTCCACTTT
v_call: TRBV18
cdr3_length: 12
clone_size: NA
d_call: NA
j_call: TRBJ1-6

cdr3_aa: CSAGGAGGANYGYTF
cdr3_nt: TGCAGTGCTGGGGGGGCAGGGGGCGCTAACTATGGCTACACCTTC
v_call: TRBV20-1
cdr3_length: 15
clone_size: NA
d_call: TRBD1
j_call: TRBJ1-2

cdr3_aa: CSARRQFAGYTF
cdr3_nt: TGCAGTGCTAGAAGGCAGTTTGCGGGCTACACCTTC
v_call: TRBV20-1
cdr3_length: 12
clone_size: NA
d_call: NA
j_call: TRBJ1-2

cdr3_aa: CSARAGIGSKGNQPQHF
cdr3_nt: TGCAGTGCTAGAGCCGGAATAGGGTCTAAAGGCAATCAGCCCCAGCATTTT
v_call: TRBV20-1
cdr3_length: 17
clone_size: NA
d_call: NA
j_call: TRBJ1-5

cdr3_aa: CSARGGTTGYTF
cdr3_nt: TGCAGCGCCCGCGGGGGGACGACTGGCTACACCTTC
v_call: TRBV29-1
cdr3_length: 12
clone_size: NA
d_call: NA
j_call: TRBJ1-2

cdr3_aa: CASSPVLAGGRNEQFF
cdr3_nt: TGCGCCAGCAGCCCGGTACTAGCGGGAGGGCGTAATGAGCAGTTCTTC
v_call: TRBV4-1
cdr3_length: 16
clone_size: NA
d_call: TRBD2
j_call: TRBJ2-1

cdr3_aa: CSAVSGAEQYF
cdr3_nt: TGCAGTGCTGTTAGCGGGGCCGAGCAGTACTTC
v_call: TRBV20-1
cdr3_length: 11
clone_size: NA
d_call: TRBD2
j_call: TRBJ2-7

cdr3_aa: CASSLVAGTDTQYF
cdr3_nt: TGTGCCAGCAGCTTGGTGGCGGGGACAGATACGCAGTATTTT
v_call: TRBV5-4
cdr3_length: 14
clone_size: NA
d_call: NA
j_call: TRBJ2-3

cdr3_aa: CASRIGDRGNSPLHF
cdr3_nt: TGTGCCAGCAGAATAGGGGACAGGGGTAATTCACCCCTCCACTTT
v_call: TRBV12-3/TRBV12-4
cdr3_length: 15
clone_size: once
d_call: TRBD1
j_call: TRBJ1-6

cdr3_aa: CSASPNRGNSNQPQHF
cdr3_nt: TGCAGTGCTAGTCCCAACAGGGGCAATAGCAATCAGCCCCAGCATTTT
v_call: TRBV20-1
cdr3_length: 16
clone_size: NA
d_call: TRBD1
j_call: TRBJ1-5

cdr3_aa: CASTTQWTGGLAANTGELFF
cdr3_nt: TGTGCCAGCACCACACAGTGGACAGGGGGCTTGGCGGCCAACACCGGGGAGCTGTTTTTT
v_call: TRBV18
cdr3_length: 20
clone_size: NA
d_call: TRBD1
j_call: TRBJ2-2

cdr3_aa: CASTDQGSTLTEAFF
cdr3_nt: TGTGCCAGCACCGACCAGGGGTCAACCCTCACTGAAGCTTTCTTT
v_call: TRBV11-2
cdr3_length: 15
clone_size: once
d_call: NA
j_call: TRBJ1-1

cdr3_aa: CASSLRDRQANYGYTF
cdr3_nt: TGTGCCAGCAGCCTTCGGGACAGGCAAGCTAACTATGGCTACACCTTC
v_call: TRBV6-1
cdr3_length: 16
clone_size: once
d_call: TRBD1
j_call: TRBJ1-2

cdr3_aa: CSDQSVSGNTIYF
cdr3_nt: TGCAGCGACCAAAGCGTCTCTGGAAACACCATATATTTT
v_call: TRBV29-1
cdr3_length: 13
clone_size: NA
d_call: NA
j_call: TRBJ1-3

cdr3_aa: CASSFTSRSNTEAFF
cdr3_nt: TGCGCCAGCAGCTTTACATCTCGTTCGAACACTGAAGCTTTCTTT
v_call: TRBV5-1
cdr3_length: 15
clone_size: NA
d_call: NA
j_call: TRBJ1-1

cdr3_aa: CASRGLDYGYTF
cdr3_nt: TGTGCCAGCCGCGGTCTCGACTATGGCTACACCTTC
v_call: TRBV6-1
cdr3_length: 12
clone_size: NA
d_call: NA
j_call: TRBJ1-2

cdr3_aa: CASSPAGRSTEAFF
cdr3_nt: TGTGCCAGCAGCCCCGCAGGGAGAAGCACTGAAGCTTTCTTT
v_call: TRBV6-5
cdr3_length: 14
clone_size: NA
d_call: NA
j_call: TRBJ1-1

cdr3_aa: CASSDSLAAVGETQYF
cdr3_nt: TGTGCCAGCAGTGACTCCCTAGCGGCCGTCGGAGAGACCCAGTACTTC
v_call: TRBV25-1
cdr3_length: 16
clone_size: once
d_call: TRBD2
j_call: TRBJ2-5

cdr3_aa: CASSQSTSGGQETQYF
cdr3_nt: TGTGCCAGCAGCCAATCAACTAGCGGGGGCCAAGAGACCCAGTACTTC
v_call: TRBV11-2
cdr3_length: 16
clone_size: once
d_call: TRBD2
j_call: TRBJ2-5

cdr3_aa: CAISESGLETQYF
cdr3_nt: TGTGCCATCAGTGAGTCGGGGTTGGAGACCCAGTACTTC
v_call: TRBV10-3
cdr3_length: 13
clone_size: NA
d_call: NA
j_call: TRBJ2-5

cdr3_aa: CASSGRGEKLFF
cdr3_nt: TGTGCCAGCTCAGGGCGAGGTGAAAAACTGTTTTTT
v_call: TRBV18
cdr3_length: 12
clone_size: NA
d_call: NA
j_call: TRBJ1-4

cdr3_aa: CASSQDSGPYEQYF
cdr3_nt: TGCGCCAGCAGCCAAGACAGCGGGCCCTACGAGCAGTACTTC
v_call: TRBV4-1
cdr3_length: 14
clone_size: once
d_call: NA
j_call: TRBJ2-7

cdr3_aa: CATSSSGSPNTGELFF
cdr3_nt: TGTGCCACCAGCAGTTCGGGCAGTCCGAACACCGGGGAGCTGTTTTTT
v_call: TRBV15
cdr3_length: 16
clone_size: once
d_call: NA
j_call: TRBJ2-2

cdr3_aa: CATASWGEQYF
cdr3_nt: TGTGCCACCGCAAGCTGGGGTGAGCAGTACTTC
v_call: TRBV24-1
cdr3_length: 11
clone_size: NA
d_call: NA
j_call: TRBJ2-7

cdr3_aa: CASRRTENTEAFF
cdr3_nt: TGTGCCAGCAGACGGACAGAGAACACTGAAGCTTTCTTT
v_call: TRBV3-1
cdr3_length: 13
clone_size: NA
d_call: NA
j_call: TRBJ1-1

cdr3_aa: CASSARGTGGYGYTF
cdr3_nt: TGTGCCAGCAGTGCAAGAGGGACGGGGGGGTATGGCTACACCTTC
v_call: TRBV25-1
cdr3_length: 15
clone_size: NA
d_call: NA
j_call: TRBJ1-2

cdr3_aa: CSASSGQGAGNTEAFF
cdr3_nt: TGCAGTGCTAGCTCTGGACAGGGGGCAGGGAACACTGAAGCTTTCTTT
v_call: TRBV20-1
cdr3_length: 16
clone_size: NA
d_call: TRBD1
j_call: TRBJ1-1

cdr3_aa: CASSLWLGETQYF
cdr3_nt: TGTGCCAGCAGCTTATGGTTGGGGGAGACCCAGTACTTC
v_call: TRBV7-3
cdr3_length: 13
clone_size: NA
d_call: NA
j_call: TRBJ2-5

cdr3_aa: CASRLSGGTQYF
cdr3_nt: TGTGCCAGTCGTTTGAGTGGGGGAACCCAGTACTTC
v_call: TRBV4-2
cdr3_length: 12
clone_size: NA
d_call: NA
j_call: TRBJ2-5

cdr3_aa: CASSQEGIVRGYTF
cdr3_nt: TGCGCCAGCAGCCAAGAAGGGATCGTACGTGGCTACACCTTC
v_call: TRBV4-1
cdr3_length: 14
clone_size: NA
d_call: NA
j_call: TRBJ1-2

cdr3_aa: CASSKCSPRETQYF
cdr3_nt: TGTGCCAGCAGCAAGTGCAGCCCGCGGGAGACCCAGTACTTC
v_call: TRBV21-1
cdr3_length: 14
clone_size: NA
d_call: NA
j_call: TRBJ2-5

cdr3_aa: CATSSYNEQFF
cdr3_nt: TGTGCCACGAGCTCCTACAATGAGCAGTTCTTC
v_call: TRBV6-5
cdr3_length: 11
clone_size: NA
d_call: NA
j_call: TRBJ2-1

cdr3_aa: CASRNWDSMNYGYTF
cdr3_nt: TGCGCCAGCAGAAACTGGGACAGCATGAACTATGGCTACACCTTC
v_call: TRBV4-1
cdr3_length: 15
clone_size: NA
d_call: TRBD1
j_call: TRBJ1-2

cdr3_aa: CASSQAGAADTQYF
cdr3_nt: TGTGCCAGCAGCCAAGCGGGAGCAGCAGATACGCAGTATTTT
v_call: TRBV14
cdr3_length: 14
clone_size: NA
d_call: NA
j_call: TRBJ2-3

cdr3_aa: CASSQEGGSDIQYF
cdr3_nt: TGCGCCAGCAGCCAAGAAGGCGGGTCGGACATTCAGTACTTC
v_call: TRBV4-1
cdr3_length: 14
clone_size: NA
d_call: NA
j_call: TRBJ2-4

cdr3_aa: CASSQAGTYEQYF
cdr3_nt: TGTGCCAGCAGCCAAGCAGGAACCTACGAGCAGTACTTC
v_call: TRBV3-1
cdr3_length: 13
clone_size: NA
d_call: NA
j_call: TRBJ2-7

cdr3_aa: CASRGVYQPQHF
cdr3_nt: TGTGCCAGCAGGGGGGTGTATCAGCCCCAGCATTTT
v_call: TRBV6-2/TRBV6-3
cdr3_length: 12
clone_size: NA
d_call: NA
j_call: TRBJ1-5

cdr3_aa: CSAHDGKSNQPQHF
cdr3_nt: TGCAGTGCTCACGACGGGAAAAGCAATCAGCCCCAGCATTTT
v_call: TRBV20-1
cdr3_length: 14
clone_size: NA
d_call: NA
j_call: TRBJ1-5